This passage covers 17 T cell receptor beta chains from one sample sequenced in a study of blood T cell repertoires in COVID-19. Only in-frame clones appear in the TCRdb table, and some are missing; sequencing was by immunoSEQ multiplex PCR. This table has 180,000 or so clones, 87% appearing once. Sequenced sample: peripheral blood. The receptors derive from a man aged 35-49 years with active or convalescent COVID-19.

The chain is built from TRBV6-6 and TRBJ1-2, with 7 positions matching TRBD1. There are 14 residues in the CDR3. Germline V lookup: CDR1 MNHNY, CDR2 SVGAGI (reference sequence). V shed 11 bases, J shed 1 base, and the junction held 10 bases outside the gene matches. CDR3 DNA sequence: TGTGCCGGCTCCGGACAGGCAGTTAACTATGGCTACACCTTC. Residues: CAGSGQAVNYGYTF.

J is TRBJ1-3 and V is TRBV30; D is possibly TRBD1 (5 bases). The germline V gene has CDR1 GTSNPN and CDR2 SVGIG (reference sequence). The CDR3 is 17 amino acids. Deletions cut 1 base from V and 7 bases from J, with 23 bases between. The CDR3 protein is CAWSASNVDSFRNTIYF. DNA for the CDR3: TGTGCCTGGAGTGCGTCAAATGTCGACAGTTTCAGGAACACCATATATTTT.

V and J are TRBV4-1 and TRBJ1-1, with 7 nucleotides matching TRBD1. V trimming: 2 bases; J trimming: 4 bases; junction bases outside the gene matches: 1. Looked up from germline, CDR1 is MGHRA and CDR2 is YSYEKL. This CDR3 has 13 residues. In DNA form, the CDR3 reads TGCGCCAGCAGCCAAAGACAGGGCACTGAAGCTTTCTTT. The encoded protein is CASSQRQGTEAFF.

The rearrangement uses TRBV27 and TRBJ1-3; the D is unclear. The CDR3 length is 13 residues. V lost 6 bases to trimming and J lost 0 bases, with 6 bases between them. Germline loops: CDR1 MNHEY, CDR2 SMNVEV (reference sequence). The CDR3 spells CASRGSSGNTIYF. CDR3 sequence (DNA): TGTGCCAGCAGGGGGAGCTCTGGAAACACCATATATTTT.

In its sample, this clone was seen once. CDR3 in amino acids: CASSLDRNTEAFF. The DNA for the CDR3 is TGTGCCAGCAGTCTAGACAGAAACACTGAAGCTTTCTTT. This chain links TRBV2 with TRBJ1-1; maybe TRBD1 (5 bases). The V gene's germline CDR1 is SNHLY and CDR2 FYNNEI. V was trimmed by 5 bases and J by 2 bases, leaving 9 bases between them. The CDR3 runs to 13 residues.

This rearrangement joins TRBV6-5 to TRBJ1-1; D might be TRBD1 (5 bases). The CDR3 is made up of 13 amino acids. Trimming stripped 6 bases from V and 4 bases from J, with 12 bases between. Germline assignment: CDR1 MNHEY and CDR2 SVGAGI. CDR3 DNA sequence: TGTGCCAGCAGCCCGGGGGGGGGCACTGAAGCTTTCTTT. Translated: CASSPGGGTEAFF.

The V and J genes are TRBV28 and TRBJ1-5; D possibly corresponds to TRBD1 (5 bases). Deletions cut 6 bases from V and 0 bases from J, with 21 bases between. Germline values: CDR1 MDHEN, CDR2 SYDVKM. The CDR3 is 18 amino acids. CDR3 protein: CASRSGAGGVYSNQPQHF. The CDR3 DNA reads TGTGCCAGCAGGTCTGGGGCAGGAGGGGTCTATAGCAATCAGCCCCAGCATTTT.

The CDR3 sequence: CASSGTPSGTATYSGNTIYF. The CDR3, as DNA: TGTGCCAGCAGCGGCACCCCTTCCGGGACAGCCACTTACTCTGGAAACACCATATATTTT. This chain links TRBV9 with TRBJ1-3, with 7 nucleotides matching TRBD1. In germline, CDR1 is SGDLS, CDR2 YYNGEE. The CDR3 totals 20 residues. The J segment lost 0 bases and the V segment lost 3 bases, leaving 18 bases of the junction unmatched.

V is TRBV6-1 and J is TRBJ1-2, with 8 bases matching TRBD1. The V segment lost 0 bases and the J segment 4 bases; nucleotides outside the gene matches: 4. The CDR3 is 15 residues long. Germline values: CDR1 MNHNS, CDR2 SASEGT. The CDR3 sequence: CASSEASGQAYGYTF. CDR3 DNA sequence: TGTGCCAGCAGTGAAGCCTCGGGACAGGCCTATGGCTACACCTTC.

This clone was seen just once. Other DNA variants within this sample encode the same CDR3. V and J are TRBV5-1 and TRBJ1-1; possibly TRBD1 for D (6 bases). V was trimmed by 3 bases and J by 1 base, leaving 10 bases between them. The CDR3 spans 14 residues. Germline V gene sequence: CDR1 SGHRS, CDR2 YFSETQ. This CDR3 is CASSSGQPNTEAFF. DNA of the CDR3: TGCGCCAGCAGCTCAGGACAGCCGAACACTGAAGCTTTCTTT.

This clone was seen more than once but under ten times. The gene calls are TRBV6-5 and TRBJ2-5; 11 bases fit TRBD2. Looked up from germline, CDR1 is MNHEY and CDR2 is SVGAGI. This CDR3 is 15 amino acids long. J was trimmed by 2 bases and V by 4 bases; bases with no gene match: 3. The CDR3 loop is CASSSLAGGQETQYF. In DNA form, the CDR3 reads TGTGCCAGCAGTTCCCTAGCGGGGGGACAAGAGACCCAGTACTTC.

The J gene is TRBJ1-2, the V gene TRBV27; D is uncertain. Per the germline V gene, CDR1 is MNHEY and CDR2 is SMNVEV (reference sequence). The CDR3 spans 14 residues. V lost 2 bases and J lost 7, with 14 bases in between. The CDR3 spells CASSLSSGLGGYTF. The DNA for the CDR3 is TGTGCCAGCAGTTTAAGTTCGGGGTTGGGTGGCTACACCTTC.

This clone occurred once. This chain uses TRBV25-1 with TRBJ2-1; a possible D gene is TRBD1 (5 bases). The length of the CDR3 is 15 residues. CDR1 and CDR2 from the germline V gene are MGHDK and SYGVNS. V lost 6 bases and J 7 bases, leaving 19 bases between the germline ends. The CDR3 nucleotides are TGTGCCAGCAGAGACAGCCACATCTCTGGGAATGAGCAGTTCTTC. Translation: CASRDSHISGNEQFF.

The CDR3 coding sequence is TGTGCCAGCAGCTTATCCGAGGGAACCATCTATGGCTACACCTTC. This codes for CASSLSEGTIYGYTF. The chain links TRBV11-2 to TRBJ1-2, with D uncertain. Germline CDR1 reads SGHAT; CDR2 reads FQNNGV. The V gene lost 2 bases and the J gene lost 4 bases, with 14 bases spanning the gap. The CDR3 runs to 15 residues.

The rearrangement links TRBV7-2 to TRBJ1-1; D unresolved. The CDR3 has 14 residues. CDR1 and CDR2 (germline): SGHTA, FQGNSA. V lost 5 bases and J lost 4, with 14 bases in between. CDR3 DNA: TGTGCCAGCAGCCCCGGGCGGGAGGTCACTGAAGCTTTCTTT. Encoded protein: CASSPGREVTEAFF.

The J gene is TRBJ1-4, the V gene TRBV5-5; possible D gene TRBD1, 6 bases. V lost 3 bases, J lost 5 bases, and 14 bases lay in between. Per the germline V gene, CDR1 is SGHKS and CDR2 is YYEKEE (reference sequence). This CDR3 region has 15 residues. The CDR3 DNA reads TGTGCCAGCAGCTGGGGGCTCGGGCTAAATGAAAAACTGTTTTTT. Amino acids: CASSWGLGLNEKLFF. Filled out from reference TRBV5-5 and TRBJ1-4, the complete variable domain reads DAGVTQSPTHLIKTRGQQVTLRCSPISGHKSVSWYQQVLGQGPQFIFQYYEKEERGRGNFPDRFSARQFPNYSSELNVNALLLGDSALYLCASSWGLGLNEKLFFGSGTQLSVL.

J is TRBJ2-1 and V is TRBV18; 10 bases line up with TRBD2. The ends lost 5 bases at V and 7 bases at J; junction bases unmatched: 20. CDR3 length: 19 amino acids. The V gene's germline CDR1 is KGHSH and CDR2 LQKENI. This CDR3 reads CASSSTASGGPNSRNEQFF. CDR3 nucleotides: TGTGCCAGCTCATCCACGGCTAGCGGGGGCCCTAATTCGAGGAATGAGCAGTTCTTC.